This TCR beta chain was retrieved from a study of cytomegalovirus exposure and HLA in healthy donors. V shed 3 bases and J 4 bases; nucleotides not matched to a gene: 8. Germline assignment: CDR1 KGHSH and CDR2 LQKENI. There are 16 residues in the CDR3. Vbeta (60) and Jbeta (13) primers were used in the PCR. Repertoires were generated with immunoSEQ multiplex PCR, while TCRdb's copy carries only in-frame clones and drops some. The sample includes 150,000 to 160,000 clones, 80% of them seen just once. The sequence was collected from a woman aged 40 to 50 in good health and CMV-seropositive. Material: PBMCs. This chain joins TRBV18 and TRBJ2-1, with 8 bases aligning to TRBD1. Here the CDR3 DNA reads TGTGCCAGCTCACCTACCGGGACAGGTCCTTACAATGAGCAGTTCTTC. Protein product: CASSPTGTGPYNEQFF.